The subject of this entry is one T cell receptor (beta chain). What it binds is not known. Primers included in the PCR were 60 Vbeta and 13 Jbeta primers. Method: immunoSEQ multiplex PCR; TCRdb's copy keeps in-frame clones and lacks some. This table holds just under 80,000 clones. The data are from a study of cytomegalovirus exposure and HLA in healthy donors. Study-level background: From HLA-typed donors, an early data release held some 91 million unique TCRs. Study-wide results and limits: The study found most TCR sequences rare, yet found some public TCRs in many donors.

The CDR3 has 14 amino acids. Germline values: CDR1 SNHLY, CDR2 FYNNEI. The trim removed 6 bases at V and 8 bases at J, leaving 3 bases unmatched. V usage is TRBV2 and J usage is TRBJ2-1; 14 bases align to TRBD2. The sequence was obtained from a man in his late teens or twenties in good health and CMV-seropositive. The sequenced material came from PBMCs. The CDR3 DNA sequence: TGTGCCAGCAGCGGACTAGCGGGGGGCCATGAGCAGTTCTTC. This gives the protein CASSGLAGGHEQFF.